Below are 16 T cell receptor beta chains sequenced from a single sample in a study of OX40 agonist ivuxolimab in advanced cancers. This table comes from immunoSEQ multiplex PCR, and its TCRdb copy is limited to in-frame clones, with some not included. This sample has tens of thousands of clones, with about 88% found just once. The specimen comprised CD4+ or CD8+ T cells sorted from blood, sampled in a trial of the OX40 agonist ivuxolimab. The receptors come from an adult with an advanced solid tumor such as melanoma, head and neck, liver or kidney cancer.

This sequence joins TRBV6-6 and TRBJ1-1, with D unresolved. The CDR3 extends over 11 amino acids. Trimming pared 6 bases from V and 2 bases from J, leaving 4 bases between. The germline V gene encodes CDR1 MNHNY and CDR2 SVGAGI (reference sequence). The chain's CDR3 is CASRLNTEAFF. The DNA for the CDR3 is TGTGCCAGCAGACTCAACACTGAAGCTTTCTTT.

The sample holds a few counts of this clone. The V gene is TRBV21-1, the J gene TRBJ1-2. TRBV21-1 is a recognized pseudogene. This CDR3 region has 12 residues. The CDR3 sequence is CATGLRNYGYTF. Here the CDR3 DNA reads TGTGCCACCGGGTTACGAAACTATGGCTACACCTTC.

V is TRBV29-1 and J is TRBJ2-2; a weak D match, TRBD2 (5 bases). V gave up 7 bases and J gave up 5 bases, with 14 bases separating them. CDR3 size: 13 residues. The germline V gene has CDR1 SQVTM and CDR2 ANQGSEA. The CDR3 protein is CSATEGGTGELFF. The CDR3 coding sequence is TGCAGCGCTACAGAGGGCGGGACCGGGGAGCTGTTTTTT.

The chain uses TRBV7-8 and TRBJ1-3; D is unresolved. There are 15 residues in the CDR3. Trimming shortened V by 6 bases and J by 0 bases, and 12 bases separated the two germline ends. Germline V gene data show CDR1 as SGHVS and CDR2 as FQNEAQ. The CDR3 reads CASSSREASGNTIYF. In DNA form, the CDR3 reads TGTGCCAGCAGTTCTCGGGAAGCCTCTGGAAACACCATATATTTT.

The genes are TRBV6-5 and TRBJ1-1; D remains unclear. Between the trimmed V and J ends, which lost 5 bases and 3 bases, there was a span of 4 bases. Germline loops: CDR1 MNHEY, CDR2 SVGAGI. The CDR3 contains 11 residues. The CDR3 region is CASSRDTEAFF. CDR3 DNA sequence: TGTGCCAGCAGTCGGGACACTGAAGCTTTCTTT.

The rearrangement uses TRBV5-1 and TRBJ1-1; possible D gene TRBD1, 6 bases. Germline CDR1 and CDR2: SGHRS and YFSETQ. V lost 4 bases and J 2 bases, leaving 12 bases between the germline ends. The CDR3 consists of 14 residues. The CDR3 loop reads CASSTMDRNTEAFF. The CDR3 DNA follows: TGCGCCAGCAGCACCATGGACAGAAACACTGAAGCTTTCTTT.

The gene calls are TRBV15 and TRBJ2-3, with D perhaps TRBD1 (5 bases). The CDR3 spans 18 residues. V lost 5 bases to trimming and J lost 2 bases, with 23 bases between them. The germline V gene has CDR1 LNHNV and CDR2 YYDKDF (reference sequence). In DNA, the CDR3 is TGTGCCACCAGCCGCCTGGGGCCGGGCCGGCCTCCCACAGATACGCAGTATTTT. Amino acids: CATSRLGPGRPPTDTQYF. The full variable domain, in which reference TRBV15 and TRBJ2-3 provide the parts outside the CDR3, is DAMVIQNPRYQVTQFGKPVTLSCSQTLNHNVMYWYQQKSSQAPKLLFHYYDKDFNNEADTPDNFQSRRPNTSFCFLDIRSPGLGDTAMYLCATSRLGPGRPPTDTQYFGPGTRLTVL.

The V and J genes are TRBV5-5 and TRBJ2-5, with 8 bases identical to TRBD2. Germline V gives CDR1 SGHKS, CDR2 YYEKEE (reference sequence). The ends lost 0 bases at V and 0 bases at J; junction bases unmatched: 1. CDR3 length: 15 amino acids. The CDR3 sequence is CASSLGGGYQETQYF. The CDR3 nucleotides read TGTGCCAGCAGCTTGGGCGGGGGGTACCAAGAGACCCAGTACTTC.

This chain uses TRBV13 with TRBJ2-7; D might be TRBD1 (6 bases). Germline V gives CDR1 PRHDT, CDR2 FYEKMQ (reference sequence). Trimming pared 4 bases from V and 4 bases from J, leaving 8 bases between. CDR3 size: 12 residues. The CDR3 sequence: CASSSRGYEQYF. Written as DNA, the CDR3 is TGTGCCAGCAGCTCAAGGGGGTACGAGCAGTACTTC. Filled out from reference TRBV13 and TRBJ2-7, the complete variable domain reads AAGVIQSPRHLIKEKRETATLKCYPIPRHDTVYWYQQGPGQDPQFLISFYEKMQSDKGSIPDRFSAQQFSDYHSELNMSSLELGDSALYFCASSSRGYEQYFGPGTRLTVT.

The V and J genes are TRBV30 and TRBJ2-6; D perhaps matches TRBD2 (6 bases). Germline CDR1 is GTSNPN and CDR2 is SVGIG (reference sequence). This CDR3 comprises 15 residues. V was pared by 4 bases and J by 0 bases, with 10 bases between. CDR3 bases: TGTGCCTGGACATCCGGGGGCTCTGGGGCCAACGTCCTGACTTTC. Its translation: CAWTSGGSGANVLTF.

DNA of the CDR3: TGTGCCAGCAGTTCGTGGGGAGGGGACAGAGGGGATCAGCCCCAGCATTTT. It is translated as CASSSWGGDRGDQPQHF. This rearrangement joins TRBV27 to TRBJ1-5, with TRBD1 identical over 7 bases. J gave up 5 bases and V 4 bases, and 14 bases lay outside the gene matches. Looked up from germline, CDR1 is MNHEY and CDR2 is SMNVEV (reference sequence). This CDR3 region has 17 residues.

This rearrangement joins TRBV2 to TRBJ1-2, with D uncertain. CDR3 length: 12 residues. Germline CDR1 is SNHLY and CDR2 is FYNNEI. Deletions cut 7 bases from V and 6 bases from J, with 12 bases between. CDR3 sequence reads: CASTRALNGYTF. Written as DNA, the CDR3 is TGTGCCAGCACCCGTGCATTAAATGGCTACACCTTC.

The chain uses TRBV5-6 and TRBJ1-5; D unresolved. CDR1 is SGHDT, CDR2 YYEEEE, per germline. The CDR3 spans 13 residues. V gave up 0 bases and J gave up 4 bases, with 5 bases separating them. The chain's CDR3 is CASSLVGNQPQHF. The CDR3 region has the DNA TGTGCCAGCAGCTTGGTGGGTAATCAGCCCCAGCATTTT. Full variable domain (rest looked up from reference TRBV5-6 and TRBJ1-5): DAGVTQSPTHLIKTRGQQVTLRCSPKSGHDTVSWYQQALGQGPQFIFQYYEEEERQRGNFPDRFSGHQFPNYSSELNVNALLLGDSALYLCASSLVGNQPQHFGDGTRLSIL.

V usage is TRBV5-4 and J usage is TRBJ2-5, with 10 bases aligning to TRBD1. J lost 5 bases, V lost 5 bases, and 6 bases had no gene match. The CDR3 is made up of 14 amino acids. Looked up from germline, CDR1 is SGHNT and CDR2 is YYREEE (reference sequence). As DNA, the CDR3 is TGTGCCAGCAGGAGACAGGGGGCAGGGGAGACCCAGTACTTC. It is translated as CASRRQGAGETQYF.

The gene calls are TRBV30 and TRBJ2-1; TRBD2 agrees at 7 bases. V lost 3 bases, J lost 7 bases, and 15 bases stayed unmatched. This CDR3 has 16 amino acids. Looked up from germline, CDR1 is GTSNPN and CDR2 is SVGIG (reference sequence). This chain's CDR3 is CAWRNRLAGSGNEQFF. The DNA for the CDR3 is TGTGCCTGGAGGAACAGACTAGCAGGTTCCGGGAATGAGCAGTTCTTC.

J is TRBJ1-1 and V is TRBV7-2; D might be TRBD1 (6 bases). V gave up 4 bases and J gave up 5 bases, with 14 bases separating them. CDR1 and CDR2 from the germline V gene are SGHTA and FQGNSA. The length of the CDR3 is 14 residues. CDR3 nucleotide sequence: TGTGCCAGCAGCTCCCACAGGGTTCGAACTGAAGCTTTCTTT. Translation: CASSSHRVRTEAFF.